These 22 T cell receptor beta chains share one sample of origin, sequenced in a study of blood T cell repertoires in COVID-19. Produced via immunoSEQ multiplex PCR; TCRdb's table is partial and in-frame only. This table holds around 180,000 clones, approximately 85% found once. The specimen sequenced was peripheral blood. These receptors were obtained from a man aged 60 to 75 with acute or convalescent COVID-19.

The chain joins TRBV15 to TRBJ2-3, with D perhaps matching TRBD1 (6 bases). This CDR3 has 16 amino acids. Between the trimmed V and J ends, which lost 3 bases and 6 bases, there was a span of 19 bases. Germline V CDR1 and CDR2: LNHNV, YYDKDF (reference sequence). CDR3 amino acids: CATSRDGQRSTDTQYF. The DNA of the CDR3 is TGTGCCACCAGCAGGGATGGACAGCGATCCACCGATACGCAGTATTTT.

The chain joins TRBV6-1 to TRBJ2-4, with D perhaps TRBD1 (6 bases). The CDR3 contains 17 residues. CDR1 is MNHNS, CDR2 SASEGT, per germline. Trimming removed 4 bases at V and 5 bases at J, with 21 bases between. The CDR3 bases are TGTGCCAGCAGTGCCCGAGACACAGGGCATTACGAAAACATTCAGTACTTC. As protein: CASSARDTGHYENIQYF.

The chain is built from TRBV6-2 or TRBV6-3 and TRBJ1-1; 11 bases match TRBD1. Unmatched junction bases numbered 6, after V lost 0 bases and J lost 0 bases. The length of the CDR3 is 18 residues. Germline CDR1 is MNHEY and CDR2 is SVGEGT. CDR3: CASSYSIGQGALNTEAFF. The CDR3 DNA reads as TGTGCCAGCAGTTACTCGATTGGACAGGGGGCCTTGAACACTGAAGCTTTCTTT.

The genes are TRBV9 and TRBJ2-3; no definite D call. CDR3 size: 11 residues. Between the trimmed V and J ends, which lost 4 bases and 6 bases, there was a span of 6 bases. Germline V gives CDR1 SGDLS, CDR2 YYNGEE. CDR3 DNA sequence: TGTGCCAGCAGCTACGGGGATACGCAGTATTTT. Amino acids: CASSYGDTQYF.

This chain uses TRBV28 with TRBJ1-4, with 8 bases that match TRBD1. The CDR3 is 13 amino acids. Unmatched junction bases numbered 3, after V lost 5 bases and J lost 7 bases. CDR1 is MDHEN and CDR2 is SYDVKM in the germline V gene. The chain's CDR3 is CASSPGGGEKLFF. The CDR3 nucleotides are TGTGCCAGCAGTCCAGGGGGCGGTGAAAAACTGTTTTTT.

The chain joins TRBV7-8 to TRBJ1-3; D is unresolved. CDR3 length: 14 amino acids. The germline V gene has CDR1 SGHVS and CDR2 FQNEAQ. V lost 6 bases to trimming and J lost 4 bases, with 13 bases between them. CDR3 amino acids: CASSEIAEGNTIYF. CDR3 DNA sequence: TGTGCCAGCAGTGAAATAGCGGAAGGAAACACCATATATTTT.

This CDR3 reads CASRPRDRNEQYF. CDR3 DNA: TGTGCCAGCAGACCCCGGGACAGGAACGAGCAGTACTTC. The chain employs TRBV28 and TRBJ2-7; 8 positions match TRBD1. The CDR3 runs 13 residues. From germline, CDR1 is MDHEN and CDR2 SYDVKM. Losses at the gene ends were 6 bases for V and 5 bases for J; bases not matched to a gene: 6.

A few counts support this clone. The CDR3 DNA reads TGTGCCAGCAGTTTATCAACCTCCGGCGGCTACGAGCAGTACTTC. Translating it yields CASSLSTSGGYEQYF. This chain connects TRBV27 to TRBJ2-7; D unclear. CDR1 is MNHEY, CDR2 SMNVEV, per germline (reference sequence). V dropped 0 bases and J dropped 3 bases, with 12 bases sitting between them. The CDR3 loop spans 15 amino acids.

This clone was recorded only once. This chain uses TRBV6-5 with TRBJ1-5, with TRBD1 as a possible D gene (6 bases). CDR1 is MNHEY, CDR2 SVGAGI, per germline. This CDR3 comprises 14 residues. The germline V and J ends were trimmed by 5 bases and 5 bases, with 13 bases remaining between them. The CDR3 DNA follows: TGTGCCAGCAGTCCAACAGGGTGGGATCAGCCCCAGCATTTT. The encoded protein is CASSPTGWDQPQHF.

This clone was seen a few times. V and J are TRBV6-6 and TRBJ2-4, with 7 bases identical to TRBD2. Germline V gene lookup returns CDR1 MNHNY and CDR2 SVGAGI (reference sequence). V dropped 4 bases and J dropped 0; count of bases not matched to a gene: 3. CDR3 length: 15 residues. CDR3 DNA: TGTGCCAGCAGTTCTAGCGGTCTAGCCAAAAACATTCAGTACTTC. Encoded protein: CASSSSGLAKNIQYF.

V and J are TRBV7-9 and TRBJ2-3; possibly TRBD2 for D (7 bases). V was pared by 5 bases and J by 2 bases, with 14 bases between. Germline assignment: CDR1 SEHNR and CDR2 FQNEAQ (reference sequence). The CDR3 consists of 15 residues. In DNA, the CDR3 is TGTGCCAGCAGCCCGAGGGGGGGGTACACAGATACGCAGTATTTT. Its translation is CASSPRGGYTDTQYF. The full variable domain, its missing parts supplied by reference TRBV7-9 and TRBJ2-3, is DTGVSQNPRHKITKRGQNVTFRCDPISEHNRLYWYRQTLGQGPEFLTYFQNEAQLEKSRLLSDRFSAERPKGSFSTLEIQRTEQGDSAMYLCASSPRGGYTDTQYFGPGTRLTVL.

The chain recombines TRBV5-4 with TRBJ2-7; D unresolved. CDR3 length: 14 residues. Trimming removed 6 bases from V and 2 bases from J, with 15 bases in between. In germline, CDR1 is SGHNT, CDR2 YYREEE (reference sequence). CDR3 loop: CASTPSSSPYEQYF. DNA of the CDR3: TGTGCCAGCACCCCTTCGAGTTCCCCCTACGAGCAGTACTTC.

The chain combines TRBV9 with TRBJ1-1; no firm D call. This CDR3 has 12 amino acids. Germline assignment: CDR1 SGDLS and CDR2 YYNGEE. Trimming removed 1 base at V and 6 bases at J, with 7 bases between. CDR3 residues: CASSVNTAEAFF. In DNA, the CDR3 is TGTGCCAGCAGCGTAAATACAGCTGAAGCTTTCTTT.

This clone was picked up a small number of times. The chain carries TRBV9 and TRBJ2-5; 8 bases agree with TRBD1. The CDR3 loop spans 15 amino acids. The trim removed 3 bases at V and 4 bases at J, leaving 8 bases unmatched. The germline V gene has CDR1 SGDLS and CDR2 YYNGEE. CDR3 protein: CASSERGQGRETQYF. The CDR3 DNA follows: TGTGCCAGCAGCGAAAGAGGACAGGGTAGAGAGACCCAGTACTTC.

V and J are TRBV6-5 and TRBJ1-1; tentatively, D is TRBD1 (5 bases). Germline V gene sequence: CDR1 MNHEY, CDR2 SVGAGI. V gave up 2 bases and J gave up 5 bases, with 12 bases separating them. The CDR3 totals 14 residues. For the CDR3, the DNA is TGTGCCAGCAGTTACGACAGAGGTAGGACTGAAGCTTTCTTT. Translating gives CASSYDRGRTEAFF.

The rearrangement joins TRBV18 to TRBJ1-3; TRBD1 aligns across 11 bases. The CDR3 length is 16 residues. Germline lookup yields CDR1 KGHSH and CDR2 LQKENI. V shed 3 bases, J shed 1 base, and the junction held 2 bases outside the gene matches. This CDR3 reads CASSPWDRGSGNTIYF. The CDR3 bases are TGTGCCAGCTCACCTTGGGACAGGGGGTCTGGAAACACCATATATTTT.

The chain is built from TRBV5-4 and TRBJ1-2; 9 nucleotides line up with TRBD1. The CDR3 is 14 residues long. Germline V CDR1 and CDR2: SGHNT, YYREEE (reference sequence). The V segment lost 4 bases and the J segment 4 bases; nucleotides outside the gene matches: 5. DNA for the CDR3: TGTGCCAGCAGCCGTACGGACAGGGGCTATGGCTACACCTTC. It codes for CASSRTDRGYGYTF. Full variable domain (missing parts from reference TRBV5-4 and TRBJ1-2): ETGVTQSPTHLIKTRGQQVTLRCSSQSGHNTVSWYQQALGQGPQFIFQYYREEENGRGNFPPRFSGLQFPNYSSELNVNALELDDSALYLCASSRTDRGYGYTFGSGTRLTVV.

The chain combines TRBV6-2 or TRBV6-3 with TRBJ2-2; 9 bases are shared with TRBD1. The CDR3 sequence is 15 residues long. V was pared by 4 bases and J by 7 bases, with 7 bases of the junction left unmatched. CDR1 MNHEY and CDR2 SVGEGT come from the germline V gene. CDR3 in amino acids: CASSSWTGDGGELFF. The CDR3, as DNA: TGTGCCAGCAGTTCCTGGACAGGGGACGGCGGGGAGCTGTTTTTT.

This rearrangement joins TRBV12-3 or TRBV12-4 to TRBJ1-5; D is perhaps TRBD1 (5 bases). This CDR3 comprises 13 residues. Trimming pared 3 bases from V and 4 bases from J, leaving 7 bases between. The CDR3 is CASSLDTNQPQHF. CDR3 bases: TGTGCCAGCAGTTTGGACACTAATCAGCCCCAGCATTTT.

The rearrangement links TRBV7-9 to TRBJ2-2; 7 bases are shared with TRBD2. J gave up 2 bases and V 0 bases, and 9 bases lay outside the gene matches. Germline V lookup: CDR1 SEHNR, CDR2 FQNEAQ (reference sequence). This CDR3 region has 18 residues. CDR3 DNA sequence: TGTGCCAGCAGCTTAGCGGGAGGGCCCGAACTAAACACCGGGGAGCTGTTTTTT. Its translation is CASSLAGGPELNTGELFF.

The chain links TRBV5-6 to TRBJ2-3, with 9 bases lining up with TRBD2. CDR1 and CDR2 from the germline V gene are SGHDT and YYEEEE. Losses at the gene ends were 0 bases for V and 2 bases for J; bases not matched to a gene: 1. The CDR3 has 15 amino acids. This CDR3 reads CASSLEGLATDTQYF. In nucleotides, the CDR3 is TGTGCCAGCAGCTTGGAGGGACTAGCCACAGATACGCAGTATTTT.

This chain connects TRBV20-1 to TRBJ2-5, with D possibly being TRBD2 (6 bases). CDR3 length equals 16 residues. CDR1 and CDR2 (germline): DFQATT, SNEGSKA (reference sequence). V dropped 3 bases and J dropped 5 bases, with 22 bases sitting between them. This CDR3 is CSASLPGGLFAETQYF. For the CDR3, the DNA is TGCAGTGCTAGTCTCCCGGGCGGACTATTTGCGGAGACCCAGTACTTC.